This T cell receptor beta chain originates from a study of T cell repertoires in cytomegalovirus infection. Across the study: Signatures in public TCR beta sequences pointed to both CMV infection and matching HLA type.

MiXCR, applied by TCRdb to the reads, yields one record per CDR3 protein. Here the sample spans 550,000 to 700,000 distinct CDR3 sequences, 40% being singletons. With respect to this clonotype: The antigen remains unidentified.

The CDR3 has 11 residues. The V and J ends lost 10 bases and 6 bases respectively, with 13 bases between them. Per the germline V gene, CDR1 is SGHTA and CDR2 is FQGNSA. Points from the study as a whole: The ex vivo response showed dominance by HLA-C-restricted CMV-specific TCR beta clonotypes. The cumulative frequency of public TCR beta families distinguished individuals who carried CMV together with the relevant HLA.

V is TRBV7-2 and J is TRBJ2-7; either TRBD1 or TRBD2 may fit D (6 bases each). The TCR sequence derives from a human donor in good health (CMV status not recorded). Some clones in this sample may be carry-over from other donors' samples. Sequencing was performed on cultured PBMCs, taken from culture after CMV antigen stimulation. The CDR3 DNA follows: TGTGCCACCCGGGGGCGGGGCGAGCAGTACTTC. This codes for CATRGRGEQYF.